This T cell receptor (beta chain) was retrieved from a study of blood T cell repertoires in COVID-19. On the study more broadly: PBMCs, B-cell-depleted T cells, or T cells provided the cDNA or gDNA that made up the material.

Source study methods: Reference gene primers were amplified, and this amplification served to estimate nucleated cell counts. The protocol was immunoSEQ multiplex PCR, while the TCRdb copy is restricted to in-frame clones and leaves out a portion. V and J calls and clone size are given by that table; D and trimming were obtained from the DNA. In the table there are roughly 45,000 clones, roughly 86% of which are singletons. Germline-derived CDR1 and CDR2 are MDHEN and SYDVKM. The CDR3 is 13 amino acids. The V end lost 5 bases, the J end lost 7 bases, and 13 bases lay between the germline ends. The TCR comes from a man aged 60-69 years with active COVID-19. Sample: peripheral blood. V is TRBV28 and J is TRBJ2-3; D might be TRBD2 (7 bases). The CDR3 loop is CASSLQGGNTQYF. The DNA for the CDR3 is TGTGCCAGCAGTCTACAGGGAGGGAATACGCAGTATTTT.